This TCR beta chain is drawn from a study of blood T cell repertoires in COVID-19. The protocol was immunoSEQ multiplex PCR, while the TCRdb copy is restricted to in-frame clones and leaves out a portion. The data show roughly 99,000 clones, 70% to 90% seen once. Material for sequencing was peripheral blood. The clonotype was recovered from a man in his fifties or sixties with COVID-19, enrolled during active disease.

CDR3 sequence: CASSNRSATNSNQPQHF. CDR3 coding DNA: TGTGCCAGCAGTAATCGAAGTGCGACAAATAGCAATCAGCCCCAGCATTTT. V is TRBV27 and J is TRBJ1-5, with no clear D. This CDR3 is built from 17 residues. V dropped 5 bases and J dropped 0 bases, with 17 bases sitting between them. In germline, CDR1 is MNHEY, CDR2 SMNVEV (reference sequence).